Each of the 31 T cell receptor beta chains below was sequenced from the same sample in a study of CD8 T cells in ankylosing spondylitis. TCRdb re-derived calls from the 5' RACE reads in MiXCR, one entry per CDR3 protein. This sample has 250,000 to 400,000 distinct CDR3 sequences, with 11% found just once. Material for sequencing was blood, either unsorted or a sorted T cell fraction (not recorded which). All receptors come from a female donor with ankylosing spondylitis or in good health (not recorded which).

V is TRBV20-1 and J is TRBJ2-7; 9 bases map to TRBD1. The CDR3 consists of 16 residues. V trimming: 2 bases; J trimming: 2 bases; junction bases outside the gene matches: 10. CDR1 and CDR2 (germline): DFQATT, SNEGSKA (reference sequence). The CDR3 DNA reads TGCAGTGCTAGAAGGCCAACAGGGGGCCTCCCCTACGAGCAGTACTTC. Amino acid sequence: CSARRPTGGLPYEQYF.

This clonotype was found many times. The genes are TRBV20-1 and TRBJ2-7, with D possibly being TRBD1 (6 bases). CDR3 size: 14 residues. Trimming stripped 5 bases from V and 9 bases from J, with 23 bases between. Per the germline V gene, CDR1 is DFQATT and CDR2 is SNEGSKA (reference sequence). Here the CDR3 reads CSASPGAAVFGQYF. DNA of the CDR3: TGCAGTGCTTCACCAGGGGCCGCTGTCTTTGGGCAGTACTTC.

This clonotype was found many times. The chain links TRBV10-3 to TRBJ2-2; 11 bases agree with TRBD2. Trimming took 0 bases from V and 4 from J; bases not matched to a gene: 7. Germline V gene data show CDR1 as ENHRY and CDR2 as SYGVKD. The CDR3 sequence is 18 residues long. The CDR3 loop is CAISESFSGRASTGELFF. The DNA of the CDR3 is TGTGCCATCAGTGAGTCATTTAGCGGGAGGGCCAGCACCGGGGAGCTGTTTTTT.

This clonotype was detected many times. The chain links TRBV5-1 to TRBJ2-6; no clear D. V gave up 0 bases and J gave up 2 bases, with 9 bases separating them. CDR1 is SGHRS, CDR2 YFSETQ, per germline. This CDR3 contains 16 residues. The CDR3, as DNA: TGCGCCAGCAGCTTGGAGGATTTTCCTGGGGCCAACGTCCTGACTTTC. Translating it yields CASSLEDFPGANVLTF.

This clonotype was detected many times. This chain uses TRBV20-1 with TRBJ1-3, with D maybe TRBD1 (6 bases). Germline CDR1 and CDR2: DFQATT and SNEGSKA (reference sequence). The CDR3 is 18 amino acids. The germline V and J ends were trimmed by 5 bases and 0 bases, with 23 bases remaining between them. This CDR3 is CSARRTVRLTSSGNTIYF. In nucleotides, the CDR3 is TGCAGTGCTCGTAGGACAGTACGTCTCACCAGCTCTGGAAACACCATATATTTT.

This clonotype was detected many times. The V call is TRBV20-1, the J call TRBJ2-5, with a possible D match to TRBD1 (6 bases). Germline loops: CDR1 DFQATT, CDR2 SNEGSKA (reference sequence). V dropped 5 bases and J dropped 4 bases, with 17 bases sitting between them. This CDR3 has 14 amino acids. Here the CDR3 reads CSAVYRDRAETQYF. The CDR3 DNA reads TGCAGTGCTGTGTACAGGGATCGGGCAGAGACCCAGTACTTC.

This clonotype was counted a single time. The chain couples TRBV19 to TRBJ2-2; TRBD2 agrees at 12 bases. The CDR3 consists of 15 residues. The ends lost 9 bases at V and 4 bases at J; junction bases unmatched: 6. Germline V gene lookup returns CDR1 LNHDA and CDR2 SQIVND (reference sequence). The chain's CDR3 is CASSTSGGRTGELFF. The CDR3 nucleotides are TGTGCCAGCTCGACTAGCGGGGGCCGCACCGGGGAGCTGTTTTTT.

Of note for this clonotype: Given the absence of the conserved phenylalanine or tryptophan at the CDR3 end, a read error is likely. The chain couples TRBV5-5 to TRBJ2-1; D is uncertain. V lost 2 bases and J 9 bases, leaving 18 bases between the germline ends. Germline V gene sequence: CDR1 SGHKS, CDR2 YYEKEE (reference sequence). CDR3 length equals 15 residues. This CDR3 reads CASSFGDSPGSEQFY. The CDR3 DNA reads as TGTGCCAGCAGCTTCGGAGACTCCCCTGGCAGTGAGCAGTTCTAC.

This clonotype was detected many times. V usage is TRBV7-2 and J usage is TRBJ2-4; D is undetermined. Germline loops: CDR1 SGHTA, CDR2 FQGNSA. V was cut by 5 bases and J by 0 bases, with 11 bases left in between. The CDR3 is made up of 15 amino acids. Written as DNA, the CDR3 is TGTGCCAGCAGCCCAACAAGAATAGCCAAAAACATTCAGTACTTC. This codes for CASSPTRIAKNIQYF.

In its sample, this clonotype was seen a few times. J is TRBJ2-1 and V is TRBV5-1, with 10 bases aligning to TRBD2. This CDR3 has 16 residues. Germline V lookup: CDR1 SGHRS, CDR2 YFSETQ. The J segment lost 8 bases and the V segment lost 3 bases, leaving 11 bases of the junction unmatched. CDR3 loop: CASSSEAGGGGYEQFF. In DNA, the CDR3 is TGCGCCAGCAGCTCCGAAGCGGGAGGGGGAGGGTATGAGCAGTTCTTC. The entire variable domain, with the rest obtained from reference TRBV5-1 and TRBJ2-1, is as follows: KAGVTQTPRYLIKTRGQQVTLSCSPISGHRSVSWYQQTPGQGLQFLFEYFSETQRNKGNFPGRFSGRQFSNSRSEMNVSTLELGDSALYLCASSSEAGGGGYEQFFGPGTRLTVL.

This clonotype has ten or more counts. DNA for the CDR3: TGTGCCAGCAGTTTAGCTCGCGGCCAGGAAAATCAGCCCCAGCATTTT. Amino acid sequence: CASSLARGQENQPQHF. The chain recombines TRBV12-3 or TRBV12-4 with TRBJ1-5; no clear D gene. The CDR3 loop spans 16 amino acids. The V end was cut by 0 bases, the J end by 4 bases, with 13 bases between.

This clonotype has ten or more counts. V is TRBV12-3 or TRBV12-4 and J is TRBJ1-2, with 8 bases identical to TRBD1. The CDR3 is made up of 12 amino acids. Losses at the gene ends were 5 bases for V and 6 bases for J; bases not matched to a gene: 2. The CDR3 spells CASSGQGNGYTF. DNA for the CDR3: TGTGCCAGCAGTGGACAGGGTAATGGCTACACCTTC.

Concerning this clonotype itself: A much bigger clone sits one base away, suggesting this may be a read error. The chain recombines TRBV5-1 with TRBJ1-1; a possible D gene is TRBD1 (5 bases). V lost 0 bases, J lost 7 bases, and 16 bases lay in between. The CDR3 runs 15 residues. Germline V gene lookup returns CDR1 SGHRS and CDR2 YFSETQ. The CDR3 coding sequence is TGCGCCAGCAGCTTGGCCGTGGGGCGGGGCATTGAAGCTTTCTTT. It yields the protein CASSLAVGRGIEAFF.

This clonotype was detected only a few times. This chain links TRBV5-6 with TRBJ2-7; D remains ambiguous. The CDR3 contains 14 residues. The germline CDR1 and CDR2 sequences are SGHDT and YYEEEE. V was cut by 0 bases and J by 6 bases, with 13 bases left in between. The CDR3 protein is CASSLVGPSGEQYF. CDR3 bases: TGTGCCAGCAGCTTGGTCGGCCCTTCGGGCGAGCAGTACTTC.

Many counts were recorded for this clonotype. The rearrangement uses TRBV5-1 and TRBJ2-5; TRBD1 matches 7 bases. The CDR3 extends over 15 amino acids. V lost 4 bases and J lost 5; bases outside the gene matches: 11. The germline gives CDR1 SGHRS, CDR2 YFSETQ. The CDR3 DNA follows: TGCGCCAGCAGCCTCCGGGACAGCTATACGGAGACCCAGTACTTC. Amino acid sequence: CASSLRDSYTETQYF.

This clonotype was seen a handful of times. This may come from a read error, since a much larger clone is one base off. The chain is built from TRBV20-1 and TRBJ1-6; a possible D gene is TRBD1 (5 bases). The CDR3 contains 14 residues. V was cut by 5 bases and J by 8 bases, with 16 bases left in between. Germline lookup yields CDR1 DFQATT and CDR2 SNEGSKA (reference sequence). The CDR3, as DNA: TGCAGTGCTCCCTCCCCAGGGTGGTATTCACCCCTCCACTTT. It yields the protein CSAPSPGWYSPLHF.

This clonotype has a count of ten or more. The chain uses TRBV7-2 and TRBJ2-3; 8 bases fit TRBD2. CDR1 is SGHTA and CDR2 is FQGNSA in the germline V gene. The CDR3 extends over 14 amino acids. V was clipped by 4 bases and J by 6 bases; unmatched bases: 6. CDR3 in DNA: TGTGCCAGCAGCTCCGCGGGGGGTGGGGATACGCAGTATTTT. Encoded protein: CASSSAGGGDTQYF.

In its sample, this clonotype was seen a few times. The genes are TRBV7-9 and TRBJ2-1; D may be TRBD2 (7 bases). From germline, CDR1 is SEHNR and CDR2 FQNEAQ (reference sequence). V was clipped by 6 bases and J by 2 bases, with 20 bases between them. The CDR3 extends over 17 amino acids. The CDR3 region has the DNA TGTGCCAGCAGTCCCAAAGGGGGGGGGGAAGCCTACAATGAGCAGTTCTTC. Residues: CASSPKGGGEAYNEQFF. Full variable domain (missing parts from reference TRBV7-9 and TRBJ2-1): DTGVSQNPRHKITKRGQNVTFRCDPISEHNRLYWYRQTLGQGPEFLTYFQNEAQLEKSRLLSDRFSAERPKGSFSTLEIQRTEQGDSAMYLCASSPKGGGEAYNEQFFGPGTRLTVL.

This clonotype occurred many times. V is TRBV20-1 and J is TRBJ2-2; D is unresolved. CDR3 length equals 14 residues. Germline CDR1 reads DFQATT; CDR2 reads SNEGSKA (reference sequence). The V gene lost 6 bases and the J gene lost 1 base, with 12 bases spanning the gap. Here the CDR3 reads CSAPRAMNTGELFF. The DNA of the CDR3 is TGCAGTGCGCCAAGAGCAATGAACACCGGGGAGCTGTTTTTT.

This clonotype was counted ten times or more. The chain recombines TRBV20-1 with TRBJ1-1, with D unclear. V was cut by 5 bases and J by 7 bases, with 11 bases left in between. Germline CDR1 reads DFQATT; CDR2 reads SNEGSKA (reference sequence). There are 11 residues in the CDR3. CDR3 in amino acids: CSAYPGNEAFF. The CDR3 nucleotides are TGCAGTGCTTACCCGGGGAATGAAGCTTTCTTT.

Details on this clonotype: A much more abundant neighbour one base away suggests this may be a read error. V gene TRBV20-1 combines with J gene TRBJ2-1, with TRBD2 matching 12 bases. Losses at the gene ends were 0 bases for V and 4 bases for J; bases not matched to a gene: 7. This CDR3 region has 17 residues. Germline V gives CDR1 DFQATT, CDR2 SNEGSKA (reference sequence). The CDR3 spells CSARDSGTSGRYNEQFF. The DNA of the CDR3 is TGCAGTGCTAGAGATTCGGGGACTAGCGGGCGTTACAATGAGCAGTTCTTC.

This clonotype was picked up many times. The gene calls are TRBV5-1 and TRBJ2-1, with a weak D call TRBD2 (6 bases). V lost 4 bases and J lost 6, with 8 bases in between. The germline V gene encodes CDR1 SGHRS and CDR2 YFSETQ. This CDR3 is 12 amino acids long. CDR3 in DNA: TGCGCCAGCAGCGGGGGGAGCAATGAGCAGTTCTTC. Protein: CASSGGSNEQFF.

This chain joins TRBV6-1 and TRBJ1-2; maybe TRBD1 (5 bases). Germline-derived CDR1 and CDR2 are MNHNS and SASEGT. V lost 5 bases, J lost 8 bases, and 27 bases lay in between. The CDR3 spans 17 residues. DNA for the CDR3: TGTGCCAGCAGTCAGGGACTGAGAAGCGAACGGTACGGCGGCTACACCTTC. This sequence encodes CASSQGLRSERYGGYTF.

The chain recombines TRBV7-9 with TRBJ1-4, with D tentatively TRBD1 (5 bases). CDR1 and CDR2 from the germline V gene are SEHNR and FQNEAQ (reference sequence). Trimming left V 1 base short and J 12 bases short, with 12 bases between. The CDR3 runs 13 residues. The DNA of the CDR3 is TGTGCCAGCAGCTTAGAAAATAGGGACGAACTGTTTTTT. It codes for CASSLENRDELFF. The full variable domain, with the rest looked up from reference TRBV7-9 and TRBJ1-4, is DTGVSQNPRHKITKRGQNVTFRCDPISEHNRLYWYRQTLGQGPEFLTYFQNEAQLEKSRLLSDRFSAERPKGSFSTLEIQRTEQGDSAMYLCASSLENRDELFFGSGTQLSVL.

This clonotype was picked up many times. This chain links TRBV7-2 with TRBJ1-4, with 9 bases matching TRBD1. The J segment lost 8 bases and the V segment lost 2 bases, leaving 12 bases of the junction unmatched. Germline lookup yields CDR1 SGHTA and CDR2 FQGNSA. CDR3 length equals 17 residues. The CDR3 loop is CASSLWGGGQGSEKLFF. The CDR3 DNA follows: TGTGCCAGCAGCTTATGGGGGGGGGGACAGGGATCCGAAAAACTGTTTTTT.

The chain couples TRBV9 to TRBJ2-7; maybe TRBD2 (7 bases). V lost 0 bases, J lost 2 bases, and 24 bases lay in between. The germline gives CDR1 SGDLS, CDR2 YYNGEE. The CDR3 loop spans 19 amino acids. The CDR3 DNA is TGTGCCAGCAGCGTAGGCCCCGTGGTTAGGGGGGGCGATACCTACGAGCAGTACTTC. Its translation: CASSVGPVVRGGDTYEQYF. The full variable domain, in which reference TRBV9 and TRBJ2-7 provide the parts outside the CDR3, is DSGVTQTPKHLITATGQRVTLRCSPRSGDLSVYWYQQSLDQGLQFLIQYYNGEERAKGNILERFSAQQFPDLHSELNLSSLELGDSALYFCASSVGPVVRGGDTYEQYFGPGTRLTVT.

V and J are TRBV20-1 and TRBJ1-2; a weak D match, TRBD1 (6 bases). CDR1 is DFQATT and CDR2 is SNEGSKA in the germline V gene (reference sequence). V was trimmed by 4 bases and J by 0 bases, leaving 9 bases between them. CDR3 size: 13 residues. The CDR3 protein is CSANNRANYGYTF. The CDR3 DNA is TGCAGTGCTAATAACAGGGCTAACTATGGCTACACCTTC.

This clonotype was observed a handful of times. This sequence joins TRBV5-1 and TRBJ2-2; TRBD1 aligns across 12 bases. The CDR3 is 18 residues long. The V gene end was trimmed by 2 bases and the J gene end by 2 bases; junction bases not matched to a gene: 7. The germline V gene encodes CDR1 SGHRS and CDR2 YFSETQ. CDR3 in amino acids: CASSLGDRGPINTGELFF. CDR3 bases: TGCGCCAGCAGCTTAGGGGACAGGGGGCCCATTAACACCGGGGAGCTGTTTTTT.

This clonotype has a count of ten or more. The chain has TRBV2 and TRBJ2-1; D may be TRBD1 (6 bases). V dropped 3 bases and J dropped 4 bases, with 13 bases sitting between them. Germline V gene lookup returns CDR1 SNHLY and CDR2 FYNNEI. The CDR3 is made up of 15 amino acids. CDR3 sequence: CASSEGKGVYNEQFF. CDR3 DNA: TGTGCCAGCAGTGAGGGAAAGGGGGTGTACAATGAGCAGTTCTTC.

This clonotype was picked up a small number of times. The rearrangement joins TRBV14 to TRBJ2-5, with D possibly TRBD2 on 5 matching bases. This CDR3 spans 18 amino acids. Germline V gene data show CDR1 as SGHDN and CDR2 as FVKESK. Between the trimmed V and J ends, which lost 0 bases and 4 bases, there was a span of 21 bases. CDR3 sequence reads: CASSQDRGTLPLRETQYF. CDR3 bases: TGTGCCAGCAGCCAAGATCGGGGAACCCTACCATTGCGAGAGACCCAGTACTTC.

This clonotype was recorded a few times. This chain connects TRBV20-1 to TRBJ2-5; 11 bases agree with TRBD1. This CDR3 spans 13 amino acids. V was clipped by 6 bases and J by 4 bases; unmatched bases: 4. Germline values: CDR1 DFQATT, CDR2 SNEGSKA (reference sequence). CDR3 protein: CSAQDRGLETQYF. CDR3 bases: TGCAGTGCGCAGGACAGGGGGCTAGAGACCCAGTACTTC.